What follows are 27 T cell receptor beta chains derived from one specimen sequenced in a study of early T cells in non-severe SARS-CoV-2 infection. TCRdb analysed the 5' RACE reads with MiXCR anew, one entry per CDR3 protein. The table lists under 35,000 distinct CDR3 sequences, about 7% of them singletons. Sequencing was carried out using whole blood. The source of these receptors is an adult who was a healthcare worker with PCR-confirmed SARS-CoV-2 infection or an uninfected control (not recorded which).

This clonotype was seen at least ten times. The chain recombines TRBV5-1 with TRBJ2-3; TRBD2 agrees at 9 bases. Germline V gene data show CDR1 as SGHRS and CDR2 as YFSETQ. V lost 4 bases and J lost 3; bases outside the gene matches: 6. The CDR3 has 15 amino acids. The CDR3 coding sequence is TGCGCCAGCAGCGGATCTAGCGGGATGACAGATACGCAGTATTTT. This translates into CASSGSSGMTDTQYF.

This clonotype was seen repeatedly, ten times or more. The V call is TRBV29-1, the J call TRBJ2-3; no definite D call. Trimming pared 7 bases from V and 4 bases from J, leaving 18 bases between. In germline, CDR1 is SQVTM, CDR2 ANQGSEA. This CDR3 is 14 amino acids long. The CDR3 region has the DNA TGCAGCGCCAGAGAATGGAACGTGGCAGATACGCAGTATTTT. This sequence encodes CSAREWNVADTQYF.

This chain connects TRBV7-2 to TRBJ1-3; D gene uncertain. V was shortened by 4 bases and J by 0 bases, with 10 bases between the two germline ends. CDR1 and CDR2 (germline): SGHTA, FQGNSA. This CDR3 spans 15 amino acids. This chain's CDR3 is CASSSRLVSGNTIYF. Written as DNA, the CDR3 is TGTGCCAGCAGCTCGAGACTCGTCTCTGGAAACACCATATATTTT. Based on the CDR3 plus reference TRBV7-2 and TRBJ1-3, the full variable domain is GAGVSQSPSNKVTEKGKDVELRCDPISGHTALYWYRQSLGQGLEFLIYFQGNSAPDKSGLPSDRFSAERTGGSVSTLTIQRTQQEDSAVYLCASSSRLVSGNTIYFGEGSWLTVV.

This clonotype occurred many times. The chain employs TRBV28 and TRBJ2-5, with 7 bases fitting TRBD2. V was clipped by 6 bases and J by 1 base; unmatched bases: 2. This CDR3 has 13 amino acids. CDR1 is MDHEN, CDR2 SYDVKM, per germline. The CDR3 reads CASSGEGQETQYF. The CDR3 nucleotides read TGTGCCAGCAGCGGGGAGGGCCAAGAGACCCAGTACTTC.

The chain joins TRBV7-3 to TRBJ2-6; no firm D call. The germline V gene encodes CDR1 SGHTA and CDR2 FQGTGA. This CDR3 contains 16 residues. V dropped 4 bases and J dropped 2 bases, with 12 bases sitting between them. The chain's CDR3 is CASSSKGMAGANVLTF. CDR3 coding DNA: TGTGCCAGCAGCTCCAAGGGAATGGCTGGGGCCAACGTCCTGACTTTC.

At least ten counts were recorded for this clonotype. At one boundary the junction diverges from the germline segment, which might be a read error. This chain joins TRBV7-3 and TRBJ2-3; 9 bases agree with TRBD2. The length of the CDR3 is 16 residues. In germline, CDR1 is SGHTA, CDR2 FQGTGA. The DNA of the CDR3 is TGTGCCAGCACCTTAAATAGCGGGAGTAGCTCAGATACGCAGTATTTT. It specifies CASTLNSGSSSDTQYF.

This clonotype was detected many times. The chain carries TRBV20-1 and TRBJ2-2, with no clear D. V was cut by 2 bases and J by 5 bases, with 12 bases left in between. This CDR3 is 14 amino acids long. CDR1 and CDR2 from the germline V gene are DFQATT and SNEGSKA (reference sequence). CDR3 sequence: CSARKGTVTGELFF. The CDR3 bases are TGCAGTGCTAGAAAGGGTACGGTTACCGGGGAGCTGTTTTTT.

At least ten counts were recorded for this clonotype. This rearrangement joins TRBV5-4 to TRBJ1-4; 7 bases match TRBD1. CDR1 is SGHNT, CDR2 YYREEE, per germline (reference sequence). This CDR3 comprises 14 residues. With V trimmed by 5 bases and J by 5 bases, 6 bases remained unmatched. CDR3 residues: CASSSTGRNEKLFF. In nucleotides, the CDR3 is TGTGCCAGCAGTTCGACAGGGAGGAATGAAAAACTGTTTTTT.

The sample holds many counts of this clonotype. The chain recombines TRBV20-1 with TRBJ2-1, with 10 bases aligning to TRBD2. The CDR3 covers 13 residues. In germline, CDR1 is DFQATT, CDR2 SNEGSKA (reference sequence). Trimming removed 6 bases from V and 7 bases from J; junction bases left unmatched: 6. The CDR3 reads CSALLAGTNEQFF. The CDR3 DNA is TGCAGTGCCTTACTAGCGGGAACGAATGAGCAGTTCTTC.

This chain connects TRBV27 to TRBJ1-1; 8 bases match TRBD1. J gave up 1 base and V 3 bases, and 4 bases lay outside the gene matches. The CDR3 length is 15 residues. Germline CDR1 and CDR2: MNHEY and SMNVEV (reference sequence). The CDR3 loop reads CASSLGQVANTEAFF. CDR3 DNA sequence: TGTGCCAGCAGTTTGGGACAGGTCGCGAACACTGAAGCTTTCTTT.

At least ten counts were recorded for this clonotype. The chain is built from TRBV6-4 and TRBJ2-3; 9 bases line up with TRBD1. Germline CDR1 is MRHNA and CDR2 is SNTAGT. V shed 1 base and J 5 bases; nucleotides not matched to a gene: 4. The CDR3 is 15 residues long. The CDR3 sequence: CASSDWDRAKDTQYF. As DNA, the CDR3 is TGTGCCAGCAGTGACTGGGACAGGGCGAAAGATACGCAGTATTTT.

The chain employs TRBV3-1 and TRBJ2-7; D perhaps matches TRBD2 (5 bases). In germline, CDR1 is LGHDT, CDR2 YNNKEL (reference sequence). Trimming stripped 0 bases from V and 1 base from J, with 13 bases between. This CDR3 has 16 residues. The CDR3 nucleotides read TGTGCCAGCAGCCAAGATCGGGGTCTGGCATCCTACGAGCAGTACTTC. Residues: CASSQDRGLASYEQYF.

The sample holds many counts of this clonotype. CDR3 coding DNA: TGCAGTGCTAGAGATCCCCTGACAGGGGACACCGGGGAGCTGTTTTTT. Translated: CSARDPLTGDTGELFF. V gene TRBV20-1 combines with J gene TRBJ2-2; 8 bases align to TRBD1. CDR1 is DFQATT and CDR2 is SNEGSKA in the germline V gene (reference sequence). The CDR3 runs 16 residues. V trimming: 0 bases; J trimming: 3 bases; junction bases outside the gene matches: 6.

In its sample, this clonotype was seen many times. V and J are TRBV7-9 and TRBJ2-1; TRBD2 matches 7 bases. V lost 3 bases, J lost 3 bases, and 2 bases stayed unmatched. Germline V lookup: CDR1 SEHNR, CDR2 FQNEAQ (reference sequence). The CDR3 has 14 amino acids. In nucleotides, the CDR3 is TGTGCCAGCAGCTTGCGGGAGCTCTACAATGAGCAGTTCTTC. Translated, it gives CASSLRELYNEQFF.

Only a few counts were recorded for this clonotype. The chain couples TRBV29-1 to TRBJ1-2, with D unresolved. V was clipped by 7 bases and J by 3 bases, with 3 bases between them. Germline assignment: CDR1 SQVTM and CDR2 ANQGSEA. The CDR3 length is 9 residues. For the CDR3, the DNA is TGCAGCGATTACTATGGCTACACCTTC. Its protein is CSDYYGYTF. The variable domain in full, completed from reference TRBV29-1 and TRBJ1-2, reads SAVISQKPSRDICQRGTSLTIQCQVDSQVTMMFWYRQQPGQSLTLIATANQGSEATYESGFVIDKFPISRPNLTFSTLTVSNMSPEDSSIYLCSDYYGYTFGSGTRLTVV.

There are many counts of this clonotype. The J gene is TRBJ1-5, the V gene TRBV5-1; 9 bases line up with TRBD1. Germline V gene sequence: CDR1 SGHRS, CDR2 YFSETQ. The CDR3 is made up of 19 amino acids. V gave up 7 bases and J gave up 2 bases; unmatched junction bases: 19. The CDR3 DNA follows: TGCGCCAGCGAGGGAGCCCGGGACAGGGCCGTCAGGGGCAATCAGCCCCAGCATTTT. Translation: CASEGARDRAVRGNQPQHF.

The sample holds many counts of this clonotype. CDR3 protein: CASSQTRTSGRVEQYF. CDR3 nucleotides: TGTGCCAGCAGCCAAACGCGGACTAGCGGGAGGGTTGAGCAGTACTTC. V gene TRBV4-2 combines with J gene TRBJ2-7; 15 bases map to TRBD2. V trimming: 2 bases; J trimming: 7 bases; junction bases outside the gene matches: 6. Per germline, CDR1 LGHNA and CDR2 YNFKEQ. This CDR3 spans 16 amino acids.

This clonotype was detected many times. The rearrangement uses TRBV21-1 and TRBJ2-1; whether TRBD2, the table's D call, matches the DNA was not checked. TRBV21-1 is deemed a pseudogene. The CDR3 is 18 amino acids. CDR3 DNA sequence: TGTGCCAGCCCGCTCAGGACTAGCGGGCCGTTGAACTACAATGAGCAGTTCTTC. Translation: CASPLRTSGPLNYNEQFF.

The chain uses TRBV4-1 and TRBJ2-3, with 7 nucleotides matching TRBD2. The CDR3 length is 17 residues. Germline-derived CDR1 and CDR2 are MGHRA and YSYEKL. V was clipped by 0 bases and J by 2 bases; unmatched bases: 8. The CDR3 region is CASSQEPGRAATDTQYF. CDR3 nucleotides: TGCGCCAGCAGCCAAGAGCCAGGGAGGGCGGCCACAGATACGCAGTATTTT.

This clonotype has a count of ten or more. This sequence joins TRBV20-1 and TRBJ2-5, with D possibly TRBD2 on 6 matching bases. The ends were cut back, 3 bases at V and 7 bases at J, with 21 bases in the middle. CDR3 length equals 15 residues. Germline CDR1 and CDR2: DFQATT and SNEGSKA (reference sequence). The CDR3 loop is CSARIPGTDGGTQYF. In DNA form, the CDR3 reads TGCAGTGCTAGGATCCCCGGGACTGATGGGGGGACCCAGTACTTC.

Remarks on this clonotype: A read error may account for a junction end that differs from germline. This chain links TRBV7-9 with TRBJ2-7; D might be TRBD2 (6 bases). The CDR3 spans 15 residues. The V gene's germline CDR1 is SEHNR and CDR2 FQNEAQ (reference sequence). CDR3 sequence reads: CASTPGGIDAYGQYF. CDR3 in DNA: TGTGCCAGCACCCCCGGGGGAATAGACGCCTACGGGCAGTACTTC.

This clonotype was observed at least ten times. The chain is built from TRBV27 and TRBJ2-1; either TRBD1 or TRBD2 may fit D (7 bases each). V was trimmed by 5 bases and J by 2 bases, leaving 16 bases between them. This CDR3 has 16 residues. CDR1 and CDR2 from the germline V gene are MNHEY and SMNVEV (reference sequence). The CDR3 nucleotides read TGTGCCAGCAGTCCCCGGGGGGACAGCACCTACAATGAGCAGTTCTTC. Translating gives CASSPRGDSTYNEQFF.

This clonotype was observed many times. The chain carries TRBV7-2 and TRBJ2-4; no reliable D call. Germline V gene sequence: CDR1 SGHTA, CDR2 FQGNSA. With 4 bases removed from V and 6 bases from J, the gap between germline ends came to 13 bases. CDR3 length equals 14 residues. CDR3 loop: CASSSALGANIQYF. CDR3 nucleotides: TGTGCCAGCAGCTCCGCACTGGGCGCAAACATTCAGTACTTC.

The sample holds many counts of this clonotype. This chain connects TRBV7-9 to TRBJ2-1; TRBD2 matches 7 bases. CDR1 and CDR2 from the germline V gene are SEHNR and FQNEAQ (reference sequence). The CDR3 totals 14 residues. V shed 5 bases, J shed 4 bases, and the junction held 5 bases outside the gene matches. The CDR3 sequence: CASSPRLAYNEQFF. The CDR3 DNA is TGTGCCAGCAGCCCGAGACTAGCTTACAATGAGCAGTTCTTC.

This clonotype was seen a few times. V is TRBV7-9 and J is TRBJ2-5; TRBD1 might be the D (6 bases). Germline loops: CDR1 SEHNR, CDR2 FQNEAQ (reference sequence). The CDR3 length is 15 residues. Trimming took off 3 bases at V and 5 bases at J, with 16 bases between the two ends. CDR3 residues: CASSFPSPGEETQYF. The CDR3 nucleotides are TGTGCCAGCAGCTTCCCCTCACCAGGGGAGGAGACCCAGTACTTC.

Many counts were recorded for this clonotype. The chain couples TRBV27 to TRBJ1-4; D remains unclear. Per the germline V gene, CDR1 is MNHEY and CDR2 is SMNVEV (reference sequence). The CDR3 sequence is 13 residues long. The ends were cut back, 1 base at V and 5 bases at J, with 5 bases in the middle. This CDR3 is CASSLFVNEKLFF. CDR3 DNA: TGTGCCAGCAGTTTATTCGTAAATGAAAAACTGTTTTTT.

This chain connects TRBV24-1 to TRBJ2-1, with 12 bases that match TRBD2. CDR1 is KGHDR and CDR2 is SFDVKD in the germline V gene. CDR3 length equals 17 residues. With V trimmed by 5 bases and J by 1 base, 5 bases remained unmatched. The CDR3 DNA reads as TGTGCCACCAGTGGGCCTAGCGGGAGGGCGTCCTACAATGAGCAGTTCTTC. Residues: CATSGPSGRASYNEQFF.